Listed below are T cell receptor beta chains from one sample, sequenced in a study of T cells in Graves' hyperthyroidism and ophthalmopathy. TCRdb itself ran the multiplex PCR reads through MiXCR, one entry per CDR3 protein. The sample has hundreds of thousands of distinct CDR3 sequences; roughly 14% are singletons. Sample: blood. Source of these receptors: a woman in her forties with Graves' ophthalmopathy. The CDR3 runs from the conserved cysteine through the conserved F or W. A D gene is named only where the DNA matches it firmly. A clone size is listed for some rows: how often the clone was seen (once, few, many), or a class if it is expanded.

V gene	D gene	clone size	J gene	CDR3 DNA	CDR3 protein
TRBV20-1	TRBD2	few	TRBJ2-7	TGCAGTGCTAGAGGATTTGCGGGGGCCTACGAGCAGTACTTC	CSARGFAGAYEQYF
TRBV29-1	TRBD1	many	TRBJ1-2	TGCAGCGTTGCCGGGACAGATGACTATGGCTACACCTTC	CSVAGTDDYGYTF
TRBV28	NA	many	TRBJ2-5	TGTGCCAGCAGTAAATCCGGGACCCTCAAAGGGACCCAGTACTTC	CASSKSGTLKGTQYF
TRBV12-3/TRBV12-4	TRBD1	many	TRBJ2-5	TGTGCCAGCAGTCGGGACAGGGCCTTTGAGACCCAGTACTTC	CASSRDRAFETQYF
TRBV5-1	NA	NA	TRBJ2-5	TGCGCCAGCAGCTTAAAATCGGGAGCCGGACTCAACGCACAAGAGACCCAGTACTTC	CASSLKSGAGLNAQETQYF
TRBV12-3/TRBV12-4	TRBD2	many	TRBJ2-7	TGTGCCAGCAGTTTAGCGCGGGGAGGGGTGAGCGAGCAGTACTTC	CASSLARGGVSEQYF
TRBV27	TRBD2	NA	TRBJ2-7	TGTGCCAGCAGTTTATCGGGACTAGCGGGAGGGCCCAACGAGCAGTACTTC	CASSLSGLAGGPNEQYF
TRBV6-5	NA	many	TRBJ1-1	TGTGCCAGCAGTTACTCGATGTCGGGGAACACTGAAGCTTTCTTT	CASSYSMSGNTEAFF
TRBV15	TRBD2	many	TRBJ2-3	TGTGCCACCAGCGGATCTCTAGCGGGAGTAGATACGCAGTATTTT	CATSGSLAGVDTQYF
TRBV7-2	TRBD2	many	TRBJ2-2	TGTGCCAGCAGCTTCGGACTAGATCGTGGCGGGGAGCTGTTTTTT	CASSFGLDRGGELFF
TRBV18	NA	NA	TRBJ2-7	TGTGCCAGCTCACCTAATCCCAGGGGATCAGGGGAGCAGTACTTC	CASSPNPRGSGEQYF
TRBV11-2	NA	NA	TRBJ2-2	TGTGCCAGCAGCCAGGGGGACTTTTACACCGGGGAGCTGTTTTTT	CASSQGDFYTGELFF
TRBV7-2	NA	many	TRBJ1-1	TGTGCCAGCAGCTTAGCAGGCACCACTGAAGCTTTCTTT	CASSLAGTTEAFF
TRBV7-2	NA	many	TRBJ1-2	TGTGCCAGCAGCCCAGGGAACTATGGCTACACCTTC	CASSPGNYGYTF
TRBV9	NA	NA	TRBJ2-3	TGTGCCAGCAGCGTAGCCCTATGGTCCACAGATACGCAGTATTTT	CASSVALWSTDTQYF
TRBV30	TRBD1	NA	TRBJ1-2	TGTGCCTGGGAGAGGGACAGGCTTAACTATAGCTACACCTTC	CAWERDRLNYSYTF
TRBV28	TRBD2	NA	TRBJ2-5	TGTGCCAGCAGTGGGACTAGCGGGAGTGGAACGGAGACCCAGTACTTC	CASSGTSGSGTETQYF
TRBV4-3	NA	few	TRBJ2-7	TGCGCCAGCAGCCAAGATGCCGGGGGGCTTAGGGAGCAGTACTTC	CASSQDAGGLREQYF
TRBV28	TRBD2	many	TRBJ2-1	TGTGCCAGCAGTTTTAGCGGGAGAGGCTACAATGAGCAGTTCTTC	CASSFSGRGYNEQFF
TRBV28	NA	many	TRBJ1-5	TGTGCCAGCAGTCCCTCCAATAGGGGTGTTGATCAGCCCCAGCATTTT	CASSPSNRGVDQPQHF
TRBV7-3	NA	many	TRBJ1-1	TGTGCCAGCAGCTTAACAGGGGGTGCAGAAGCTTTCTTT	CASSLTGGAEAFF
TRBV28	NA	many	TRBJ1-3	TGTGCCAGCACTCTAGTTAGCTCTGGAAACACCATATATTTT	CASTLVSSGNTIYF
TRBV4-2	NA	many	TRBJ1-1	TGTGCCAGCAGCCGAGACAGAGCTGAAGCTTTCTTT	CASSRDRAEAFF
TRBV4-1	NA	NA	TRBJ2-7	TGCGCCAGCAGCCAAGGGGTTACCCAAGGGCACAACGAGCAGTACTTC	CASSQGVTQGHNEQYF
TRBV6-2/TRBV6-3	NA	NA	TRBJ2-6	TGTGCCAGCAGTTACTCGGGCCCCTCTGGGGCCAACGTCCTGACTTTC	CASSYSGPSGANVLTF
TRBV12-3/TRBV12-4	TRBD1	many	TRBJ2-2	TGTGCCAGCAGTACAGGGGTTTGGAACACCGGGGAGCTGTTTTTT	CASSTGVWNTGELFF
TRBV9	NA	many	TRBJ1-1	TGTGCCAGCAGCGTCATCGGACGGGGCCAAGCTTTCTTT	CASSVIGRGQAFF
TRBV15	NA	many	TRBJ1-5	TGTGCCACCAGCAGACAGTTTAGCAATCAGCCCCAGCATTTT	CATSRQFSNQPQHF
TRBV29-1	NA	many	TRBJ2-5	TGCAGCGTTGGGGGGTCTATCCGGGGGACCCAGTACTTC	CSVGGSIRGTQYF
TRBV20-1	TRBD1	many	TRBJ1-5	TGCAGTGCTCAGGGACAGGTGGATCAGCCCCAGCATTTT	CSAQGQVDQPQHF
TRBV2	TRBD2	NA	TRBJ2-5	TGTGCCAGCAGTGTACAGCGGGACCTCCAAGAGACCCAGTACTTC	CASSVQRDLQETQYF
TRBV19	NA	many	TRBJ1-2	TGTGCCAGTATCGGGGCCTCCGAGTATGGCTACACCTTC	CASIGASEYGYTF
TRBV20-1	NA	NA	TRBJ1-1	TGCATCAATAGTCGGGGCCAGGGGACTGAAGCTTTCTTT	CINSRGQGTEAFF
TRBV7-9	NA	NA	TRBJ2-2	TGTGCCAGCACCTCCCTCGGGGAGCTGTTTTTT	CASTSLGELFF
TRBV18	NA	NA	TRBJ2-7	TGTGCCAGCTCACCACAGGGAACGGACTACGAGCAGTACTTC	CASSPQGTDYEQYF
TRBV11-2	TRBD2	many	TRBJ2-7	TGTGCCAGCAGCTTAGTCGCGGGGGGCCAATACGAGCAGTACTTC	CASSLVAGGQYEQYF
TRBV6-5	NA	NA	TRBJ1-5	TGTGCCAGCAGTTACGCGCAGGGCAATCAGCCCCAGCATTTT	CASSYAQGNQPQHF
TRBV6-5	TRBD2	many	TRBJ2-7	TGTGCCAGCAGTTCCTGGACTAGCGGGGGATCCTACGAGCAGTACTTC	CASSSWTSGGSYEQYF